This T cell receptor beta chain was profiled in a study of blood T cell repertoires in COVID-19. Across the whole study: Some COVID-19 samples were acute and others convalescent; all came from the United States, Italy and Spain. PBMCs, B-cell-depleted T cells, or T cells provided the cDNA or gDNA that made up the material.

This clone showed up just a few times. Trimming removed 3 bases at V and 3 bases at J, with 15 bases between. Germline V lookup: CDR1 MGHDK, CDR2 SYGVNS. The CDR3 has 15 amino acids. Original methodology: Amplification of reference gene primers was used by the study to estimate nucleated cell counts. Generated by immunoSEQ multiplex PCR, the TCRdb table keeps only in-frame clones and is missing some. V, J and clone size were drawn from that table, and D and trimming were deduced from the DNA. This sample carries roughly 230,000 clones, 65% to 85% of them seen once, and the ten largest clones take approximately 4.8%.

The source of this sequence is a man aged 45-60 years with active or convalescent COVID-19. The sequenced material came from peripheral blood. The J gene is TRBJ2-7, the V gene TRBV25-1, with D maybe TRBD2 (6 bases). The DNA of the CDR3 is TGTGCCAGCAGTGACCCCGGGACTGGGGTCTACGAGCAGTACTTC. Amino acids: CASSDPGTGVYEQYF.